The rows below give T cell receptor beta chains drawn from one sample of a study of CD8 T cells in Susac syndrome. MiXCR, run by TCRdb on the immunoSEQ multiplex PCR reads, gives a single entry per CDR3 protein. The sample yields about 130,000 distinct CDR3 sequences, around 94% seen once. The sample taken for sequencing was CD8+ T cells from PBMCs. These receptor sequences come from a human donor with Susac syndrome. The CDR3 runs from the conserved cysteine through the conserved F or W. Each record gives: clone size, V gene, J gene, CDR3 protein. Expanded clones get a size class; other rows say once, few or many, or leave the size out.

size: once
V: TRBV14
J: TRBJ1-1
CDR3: CASSHRQDTEAFF

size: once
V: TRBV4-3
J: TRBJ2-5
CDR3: CASSLFEARDSKKETQYF

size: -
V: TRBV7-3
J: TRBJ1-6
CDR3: CASSSAGTDDSPLHF

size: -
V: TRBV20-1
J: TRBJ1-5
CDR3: CSARDQSGDSNQPQHF

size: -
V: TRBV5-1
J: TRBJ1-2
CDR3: CASQEGQTNYGYTF

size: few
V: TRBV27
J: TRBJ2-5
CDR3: CASSVDGETQYF

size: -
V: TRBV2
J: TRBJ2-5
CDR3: CASSPTSGFILETQYF

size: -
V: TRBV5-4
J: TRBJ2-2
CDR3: CASSWRDSYTGELFF

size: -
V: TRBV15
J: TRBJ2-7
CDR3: CATSAQGVEQYF

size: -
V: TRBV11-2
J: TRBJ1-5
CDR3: CASSLDRPGSNQPQHF

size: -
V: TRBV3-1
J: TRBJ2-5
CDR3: CASSQESAGDIEETQYF

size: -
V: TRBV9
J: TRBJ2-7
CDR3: CASSPSGTAAYEQYF

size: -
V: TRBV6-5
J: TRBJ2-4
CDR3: CASRGQVSGDIQYF

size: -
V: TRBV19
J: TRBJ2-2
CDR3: CASSAPRGANTGELFF

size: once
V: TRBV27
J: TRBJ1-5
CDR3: CASSSAQGFVQPQHF

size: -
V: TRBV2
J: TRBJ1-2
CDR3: CASSVSKYSNYGYTF

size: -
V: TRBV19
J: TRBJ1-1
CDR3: CASSMSLLNTEAFF

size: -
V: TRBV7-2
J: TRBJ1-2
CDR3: CASSYTGAYDGYTF

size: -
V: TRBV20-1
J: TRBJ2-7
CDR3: CSAEPGLSSYEQYF

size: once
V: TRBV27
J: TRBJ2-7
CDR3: CASSSTGTFYEQYF

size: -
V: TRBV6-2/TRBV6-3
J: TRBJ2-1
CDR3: CASTASGSYNEQFF

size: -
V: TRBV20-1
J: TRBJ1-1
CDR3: CSASIPGMNTEAFF

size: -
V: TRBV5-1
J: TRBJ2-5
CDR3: CASSLHGLQTQYF

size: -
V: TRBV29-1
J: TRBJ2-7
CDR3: CSPKRVGRATYEQYF

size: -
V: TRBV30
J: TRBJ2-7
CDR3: CAWSLGAYYEQYF

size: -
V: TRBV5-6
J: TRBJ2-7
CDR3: CASSSHIYEQYF

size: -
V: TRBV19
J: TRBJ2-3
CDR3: CASTPEPGVALYTDTQYF

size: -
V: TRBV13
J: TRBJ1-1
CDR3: CASSLGIGATEAFF

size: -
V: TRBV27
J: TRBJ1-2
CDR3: CASSLRAGSRYGYTF

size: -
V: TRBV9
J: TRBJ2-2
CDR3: CASRGTSGTGELFF

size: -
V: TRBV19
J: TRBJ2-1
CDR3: CASTVEGGADNEQFF

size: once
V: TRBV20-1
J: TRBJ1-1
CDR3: CTSRREVTEAFF

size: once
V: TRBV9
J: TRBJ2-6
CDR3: CASSVEVDAISGANVLTF

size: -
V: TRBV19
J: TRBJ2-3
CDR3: CASSTGTVTTDTQYF

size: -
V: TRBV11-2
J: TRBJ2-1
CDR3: CASSGTNYNEQFF

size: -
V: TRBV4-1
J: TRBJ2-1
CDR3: CASSQDGGSGFNEQFF

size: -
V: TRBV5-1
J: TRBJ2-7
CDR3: CASSLVQSETDEQYF

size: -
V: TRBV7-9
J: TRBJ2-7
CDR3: CASSLKDRDSYEQYF

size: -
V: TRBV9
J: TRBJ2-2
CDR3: CASSTYRLQGAGELFF

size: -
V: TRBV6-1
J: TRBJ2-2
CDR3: CASSGWTSGLGIGELFF

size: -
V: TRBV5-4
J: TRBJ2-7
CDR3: CASSPGQGVNEQYF

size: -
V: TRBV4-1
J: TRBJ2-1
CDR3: CASSPSMGSYNEQFF

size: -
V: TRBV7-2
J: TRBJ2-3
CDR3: CASSPGTSGDTQYF

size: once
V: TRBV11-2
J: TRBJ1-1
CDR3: CASSLVRGQGAFQAFF

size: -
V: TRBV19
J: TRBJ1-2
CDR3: CASSPTGYGYTF

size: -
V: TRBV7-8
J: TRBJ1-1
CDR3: CASTLRTDEDTEAFF

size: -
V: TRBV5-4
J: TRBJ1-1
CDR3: CASSPGTGRAEAFF

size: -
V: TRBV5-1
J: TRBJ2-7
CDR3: CASSLESGDEQYF

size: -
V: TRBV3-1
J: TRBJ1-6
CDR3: CASSQGGAENSPLHF

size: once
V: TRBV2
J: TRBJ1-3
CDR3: CASRPGNTIYF

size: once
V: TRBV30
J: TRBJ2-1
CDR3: CAWNRGLYNEQFF

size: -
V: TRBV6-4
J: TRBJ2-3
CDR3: CASSEGGQGTDTQYF

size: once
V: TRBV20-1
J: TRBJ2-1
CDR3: CSAPRDGLSYNEQFF

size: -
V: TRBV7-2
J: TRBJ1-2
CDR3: CASSLGQTYGYTF

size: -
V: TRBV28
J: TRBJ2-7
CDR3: CASSLQVVPAEQYF